These T cell receptor beta chains were read from a single sample in a study of cytomegalovirus exposure and HLA in healthy donors. Produced via immunoSEQ multiplex PCR; TCRdb's table is partial and in-frame only. The sample includes about 49,000 clones, 94% of them seen just once. Sample: PBMCs. All receptors come from a woman between 18 and 29 years old in good health and CMV-seropositive. Both conserved end residues are part of each CDR3. Fields, in order: D gene, V gene, clone size, J gene, CDR3 DNA, CDR3 protein. The D gene is left open where the match is weak. The size field is filled for only some rows; it gives once, few, many or a size class.

TRBD2,TRBV6-1,NA,TRBJ2-7,TGTGCCAGCAGTGTTATAGCGGGACCCTCCTACGAGCAGTACTTC,CASSVIAGPSYEQYF
NA,TRBV6-1,NA,TRBJ2-2,TGTGCCAGCAGGAGGCTCGAGACCGGGGAGCTGTTTTTT,CASRRLETGELFF
NA,TRBV5-4,NA,TRBJ1-2,TGTGCCAGCAGCCCGGGAGGGCCAACCTATGGCTACACCTTC,CASSPGGPTYGYTF
TRBD2,TRBV5-1,NA,TRBJ2-2,TGCGCCAGCAGCTCCAGGACTAGCGGGATGTCCGCCGGGGAGCTGTTTTTT,CASSSRTSGMSAGELFF
NA,TRBV6-1,NA,TRBJ1-5,TGTGCCAGTACAGGGAGTCTGGAGCCCCAGCATTTT,CASTGSLEPQHF
TRBD1,TRBV11-2,NA,TRBJ2-2,TGTGCCAGCAGCTTAGAGGGGCAGGGGGAAATCACCGGGGAGCTGTTTTTT,CASSLEGQGEITGELFF
NA,TRBV6-4,NA,TRBJ2-2,TGTGCCAGCAGTGACTCTAGCATTGACACCGGGGAGCTGTTTTTT,CASSDSSIDTGELFF
NA,TRBV5-1,NA,TRBJ1-5,TGCGCCAGCAGCTTATATGGCCGGAGAGATCAGCCCCAGCATTTT,CASSLYGRRDQPQHF
NA,TRBV27,NA,TRBJ2-6,TGTGCCAGCAGCCTAGCCGGAGAATCTGGGGCCAACGTCCTGACTTTC,CASSLAGESGANVLTF
TRBD1,TRBV25-1,NA,TRBJ2-1,TGTGCCAGCAGTGAGCTTTCCCGGGACAGCCACAATGAGCAGTTCTTC,CASSELSRDSHNEQFF
TRBD1,TRBV6-1,NA,TRBJ2-7,TGTGCCAGCGATTCCCGGGACAGGGTCGGCGAGCAGTACTTC,CASDSRDRVGEQYF
TRBD2,TRBV27,once,TRBJ2-3,TGTGCCAGCAGTTTCCGTTCGCTGGGGGGGGACCCCGGGGGCACAGATACGCAGTATTTT,CASSFRSLGGDPGGTDTQYF
TRBD1,TRBV19,few,TRBJ1-2,TGTGCCAGTACCGGGGGACAGGGGAATGTCTATGGCTACACCTTC,CASTGGQGNVYGYTF
TRBD2,TRBV10-3,NA,TRBJ2-3,TGTGCCATCAGTGACCACAACCTGGCGGGAGGAAGCACAGATACGCAGTATTTT,CAISDHNLAGGSTDTQYF
NA,TRBV6-6,NA,TRBJ2-3,TGTGCCAGCAGTTACTCATCTGGGGCGGGCACAGATACGCAGTATTTT,CASSYSSGAGTDTQYF
NA,TRBV5-1,once,TRBJ2-3,TGCGCCAGCAGCTTGGTCTTACAGGGTAGCACAGATACGCAGTATTTT,CASSLVLQGSTDTQYF
TRBD2,TRBV5-1,NA,TRBJ2-7,TGCGCCAGCAGCTGGCAAAGCGGGACCTACGAGCAGTACTTC,CASSWQSGTYEQYF
NA,TRBV5-4,NA,TRBJ1-1,TGTGCCAGCAGCAAGGGACAGAACACTGAAGCTTTCTTT,CASSKGQNTEAFF
TRBD2,TRBV9,NA,TRBJ2-5,TGTGCCAGCAGCGAGTCTAGCGGGAGGGCCGTAGAGACCCAGTACTTC,CASSESSGRAVETQYF
TRBD2,TRBV7-6,NA,TRBJ2-7,TGTGCCAGCAGCTTAAGGGCGGGAGGGCCTTCCGAGCAGTACTTC,CASSLRAGGPSEQYF
NA,TRBV7-3,NA,TRBJ2-3,TGTGCCAGCAGCAGTACTTCTAGCACAGATACGCAGTATTTT,CASSSTSSTDTQYF
TRBD1,TRBV10-3,NA,TRBJ2-7,TGTGCCATCATGGGACAGGGAGGTTCCGAGCAGTACTTC,CAIMGQGGSEQYF
NA,TRBV7-2,NA,TRBJ2-7,TGTGCCAGCAGCGCCTCCCCAGGGGGGACCTACGAGCAGTACTTC,CASSASPGGTYEQYF
NA,TRBV1,NA,TRBJ2-1,TGCACCAGCAGCCGAGGACTAGCGCGCCTAATTGGTGAGCAGTTCTTC,CTSSRGLARLIGEQFF
TRBD1,TRBV5-6,NA,TRBJ2-5,TGTGCCAGCAGCCCGACAGGGCAAGAGACCCAGTACTTC,CASSPTGQETQYF